A selection of T cell receptor beta chains follows, all from one sample in a study of T-cell reconstitution after alpha-beta-depleted transplantation in children. Each CDR3 protein is one row after TCRdb ran MiXCR on the PCR reads. This sample has approximately 250,000 distinct CDR3 sequences; more than 7.5% occur once, and the top ten carry approximately 4.7%. The sequences come from PBMCs from the stem cell graft donor, collected from the stem cell graft. These receptors were obtained from a human donor who donated a stem cell graft to a child with SCID. Both conserved end residues are part of each CDR3. The D gene is left open where the match is weak. Clone sizes are given selectively: once, few, many, or a class where the clone is expanded.

J gene,clone size,V gene,D gene,CDR3 DNA,CDR3 protein
TRBJ1-6,many,TRBV20-1,TRBD1,TGCAGTGCTTGGACAGGGGTTGGTAGTTCACCCCTCCACTTT,CSAWTGVGSSPLHF
TRBJ2-3,many,TRBV5-6,.,TGTGCCAGCAGCTGGACGGACTGGAATACGCAGTATTTT,CASSWTDWNTQYF
TRBJ2-5,many,TRBV5-1,.,TGCGCCAGCAGCCTCAAGGGGTGGCAAGAGACCCAGTACTTC,CASSLKGWQETQYF
TRBJ2-2,many,TRBV9,TRBD1,TGTGCCAGCAGCCTACCCCGACAGGGATCGAACACCGGGGAGCTGTTTTTT,CASSLPRQGSNTGELFF
TRBJ1-5,.,TRBV20-1,.,TGCAGTGCTAGGACAGCTCCCAATCAGCCCCAGCATTTT,CSARTAPNQPQHF
TRBJ1-5,.,TRBV20-1,TRBD1,TGCAGTGCCGGGGGACAGAGCAATCAGCCCCAGCATTTT,CSAGGQSNQPQHF
TRBJ2-1,many,TRBV6-5,TRBD1,TGTGCCAGCAGGAGGGACAGGGAGGATCTGGTCTTC,CASRRDREDLVF
TRBJ2-7,many,TRBV29-1,.,TGCAGCGTTGACCCCGAAGGCCCCGAGCAGTACTTC,CSVDPEGPEQYF
TRBJ1-1,many,TRBV4-2,.,TGTGCCAGCAGCCAAGATAGGGCAGGGAGGAACACTGAAGCTTTCTTT,CASSQDRAGRNTEAFF
TRBJ1-6,many,TRBV2,.,TGTGCCAGCAGTTTGACGGAACGGAATTCACCCCTCCACTTT,CASSLTERNSPLHF
TRBJ1-2,many,TRBV12-3/TRBV12-4,TRBD1,TGTGCCAGCAGGACAGGGGGATATGGCTACACCTTC,CASRTGGYGYTF
TRBJ1-1,many,TRBV29-1,TRBD1,TGCAGCGTTGAAGTATCCGGGACAGGGATGAACACTGAAGCTTTCTTT,CSVEVSGTGMNTEAFF
TRBJ2-1,many,TRBV5-1,TRBD2,TGCGCCAGCAGCTCCACGGACGGGGGGATTCATGAGCAGTTCTTC,CASSSTDGGIHEQFF
TRBJ2-7,many,TRBV5-1,.,TGCGCCAGCAGCTTAAGCCCAGCAGGGATTGACGAGCAGTACTTC,CASSLSPAGIDEQYF
TRBJ2-3,many,TRBV5-1,TRBD1,TGCGCCAGCAGCTGGGGGACAGAGAGCACAGATACGCAGTATTTT,CASSWGTESTDTQYF
TRBJ1-2,many,TRBV5-6,.,TGTGCCAGCAGCTTGTCCGGGGAATATGGCTACACCTTC,CASSLSGEYGYTF
TRBJ2-2,few,TRBV5-1,TRBD2,TGCGCCAGCAGCCCCCCCGGCGGGGGTACCAACACCGGGGAGCTGTTTTTT,CASSPPGGGTNTGELFF
TRBJ1-1,many,TRBV24-1,.,TGTGCCACCAGTGACCCGGGGGGTAACACTGAAGCTTTCTTT,CATSDPGGNTEAFF
TRBJ2-3,many,TRBV7-2,TRBD2,TGTGCCAGCAGCTCTAGCGGGGTCCGCACAGATACGCAGTATTTT,CASSSSGVRTDTQYF
TRBJ1-2,many,TRBV18,.,TGTGCCAGCTCACCACCAATCAGCTTCTATGGCTACACCTTC,CASSPPISFYGYTF
TRBJ2-1,.,TRBV7-9,TRBD1,TGTGCCAGCAGCTTCCGGGACAGGGTCTATAGGGGCAATGAGCAGTTCTTC,CASSFRDRVYRGNEQFF
TRBJ2-3,many,TRBV7-2,TRBD2,TGTGCCAGCAGCCCCGATAGCGGGGAGGGCACAGATACGCAGTATTTT,CASSPDSGEGTDTQYF
TRBJ1-1,many,TRBV11-2,.,TGTGCCAGCAGCTCCACACGACCCGGCGAGCAAGCTTTCTTT,CASSSTRPGEQAFF
TRBJ1-4,many,TRBV5-1,TRBD1,TGCGCCAGCAGTCAAACAACCGGGACAGGGGACGAAAAACTGTTTTTT,CASSQTTGTGDEKLFF
TRBJ1-1,many,TRBV27,.,TGTGCCAGCAGTTTCCTTGGAGGGCTTGGGAACACTGAAGCTTTCTTT,CASSFLGGLGNTEAFF
TRBJ2-7,many,TRBV7-2,.,TGTGCCAGCAGCTTCTCCCGCTCCTCGATGGAGCAGTACTTC,CASSFSRSSMEQYF
TRBJ2-1,many,TRBV7-2,.,TGTGCCAGCAGCTTAGTAGGGAATCTTATCGGGAATGAGCAGTTCTTC,CASSLVGNLIGNEQFF
TRBJ2-1,many,TRBV25-1,TRBD2,TGTGCCAGCACCGGGGGGGTCTCCTACAATGAGCAGTTCTTC,CASTGGVSYNEQFF
TRBJ2-7,many,TRBV3-1,TRBD2,TGTGCCAGCAGCCAATGGAACCGGGGGGATATTTACGAGCAGTACTTC,CASSQWNRGDIYEQYF
TRBJ2-7,many,TRBV7-9,.,TGTGCCAGCAGCTCCCTCGGCGGGTTATACGAGCAGTACTTC,CASSSLGGLYEQYF
TRBJ1-2,many,TRBV7-9,.,TGTGCCAGCAGTCTCCTGGGGGGGAGGAATGGCTACACCTTC,CASSLLGGRNGYTF
TRBJ2-1,once,TRBV7-6,.,TGTGCCAGCAGCTTAGTCCCGAGCTCCTACAATGAGCAGTTCTTC,CASSLVPSSYNEQFF
TRBJ2-2,once,TRBV6-5,TRBD1,TGTGCCAGCAGTTACTCGTACGACAGGGCCGCCGGGGAGCTGTTTTTT,CASSYSYDRAAGELFF
TRBJ1-2,many,TRBV20-1,.,TGCAGTGCTAGAGATCGGCAGCGGGGTGACTATGGCTACACCTTC,CSARDRQRGDYGYTF
TRBJ2-3,many,TRBV6-1,.,TGTGCCAGCAGTCCGCCGGGGCTAAGCAGCAATACGCAGTATTTT,CASSPPGLSSNTQYF
TRBJ1-2,.,TRBV12-2,.,TGTGCAAGTCGGACGAGAGGCGGCTTCTATGGCTACACCTTC,CASRTRGGFYGYTF
TRBJ1-6,.,TRBV20-1,.,TGCAGTGCTAGGAGCGGGGCCCAGGCCTATAATTCACCCCTCCACTTT,CSARSGAQAYNSPLHF
TRBJ2-5,many,TRBV7-2,TRBD2,TGTGCCAGCAGCTTTGATAGCGGGGGGGAGACCCAGTACTTC,CASSFDSGGETQYF
TRBJ2-7,many,TRBV27,.,TGTGCCAGCAGTTCGGGTTACGAGCAGTACTTC,CASSSGYEQYF
TRBJ2-5,.,TRBV15,.,TGTGCCACCAGCGCCGGGGTTCTAATTTCAGAGACCCAGTACTTC,CATSAGVLISETQYF
TRBJ1-6,.,TRBV4-1,.,TGCGCCAGCAGCCAAGCCTTAACAGGGACGTTGAATTCACCCCTCCACTTT,CASSQALTGTLNSPLHF
TRBJ2-3,many,TRBV7-3,.,TGTGCCAGCAGCCTCACGGAGGGGCCCACAGATACGCAGTATTTT,CASSLTEGPTDTQYF